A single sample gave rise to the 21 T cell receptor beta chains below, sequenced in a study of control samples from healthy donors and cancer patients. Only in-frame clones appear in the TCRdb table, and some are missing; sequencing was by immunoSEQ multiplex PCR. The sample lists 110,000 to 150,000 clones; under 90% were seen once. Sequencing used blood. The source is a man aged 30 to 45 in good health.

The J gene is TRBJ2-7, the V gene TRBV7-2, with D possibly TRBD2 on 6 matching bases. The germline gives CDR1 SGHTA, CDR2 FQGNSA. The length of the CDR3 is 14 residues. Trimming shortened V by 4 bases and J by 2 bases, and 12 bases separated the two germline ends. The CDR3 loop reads CASSSGTLTYEQYF. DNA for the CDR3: TGTGCCAGCAGCTCCGGGACTTTAACCTACGAGCAGTACTTC.

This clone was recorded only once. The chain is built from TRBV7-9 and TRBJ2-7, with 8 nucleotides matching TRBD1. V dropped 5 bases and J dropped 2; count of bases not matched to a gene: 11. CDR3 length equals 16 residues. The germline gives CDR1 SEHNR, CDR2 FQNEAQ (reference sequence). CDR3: CASSHAQGQGTYEQYF. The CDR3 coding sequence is TGTGCCAGCAGCCACGCCCAAGGACAGGGTACCTACGAGCAGTACTTC. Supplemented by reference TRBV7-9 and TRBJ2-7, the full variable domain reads DTGVSQNPRHKITKRGQNVTFRCDPISEHNRLYWYRQTLGQGPEFLTYFQNEAQLEKSRLLSDRFSAERPKGSFSTLEIQRTEQGDSAMYLCASSHAQGQGTYEQYFGPGTRLTVT.

The CDR3 nucleotides are TGCGCCAGCAGCCAAGAACGAACCGTCTACGAGCAGTACTTC. Amino acid sequence: CASSQERTVYEQYF. This chain joins TRBV4-1 and TRBJ2-7, with no clear D. V shed 0 bases and J shed 3 bases, with 9 bases lying between them. Germline V gene data show CDR1 as MGHRA and CDR2 as YSYEKL. The CDR3 contains 14 residues.

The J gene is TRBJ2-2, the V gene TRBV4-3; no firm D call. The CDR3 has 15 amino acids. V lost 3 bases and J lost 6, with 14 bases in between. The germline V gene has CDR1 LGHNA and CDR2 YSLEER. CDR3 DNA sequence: TGCGCCAGCAGCCAGGCAGGCCCGGCGGCCGGGGAGCTGTTTTTT. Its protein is CASSQAGPAAGELFF.

CDR3 protein: CASSADRGNYGYTF. CDR3 coding DNA: TGTGCCAGCAGCGCGGACAGGGGAAACTATGGCTACACCTTC. The rearrangement uses TRBV11-1 and TRBJ1-2; 9 nucleotides line up with TRBD1. Germline CDR1 and CDR2: SGHAT and FQDESV (reference sequence). V lost 5 bases and J lost 2; bases outside the gene matches: 3. This CDR3 region has 14 residues. The full variable domain, rest sourced from reference TRBV11-1 and TRBJ1-2, is EAEVAQSPRYKITEKSQAVAFWCDPISGHATLYWYRQILGQGPELLVQFQDESVVDDSQLPKDRFSAERLKGVDSTLKIQPAELGDSAMYLCASSADRGNYGYTFGSGTRLTVV.

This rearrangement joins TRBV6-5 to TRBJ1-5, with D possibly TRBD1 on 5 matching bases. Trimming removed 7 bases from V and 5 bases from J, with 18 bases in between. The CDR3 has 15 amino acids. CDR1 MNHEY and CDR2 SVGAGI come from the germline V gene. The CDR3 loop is CASTPRGLGDQPQHF. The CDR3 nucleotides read TGTGCCAGCACCCCGAGGGGCTTAGGAGATCAGCCCCAGCATTTT.

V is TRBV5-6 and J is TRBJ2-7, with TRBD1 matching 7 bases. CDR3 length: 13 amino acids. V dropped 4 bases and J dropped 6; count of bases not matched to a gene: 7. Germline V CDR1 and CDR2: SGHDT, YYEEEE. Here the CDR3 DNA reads TGTGCCAGCAGCCTAACAGGGGTGAGCGAGCAGTACTTC. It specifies CASSLTGVSEQYF.

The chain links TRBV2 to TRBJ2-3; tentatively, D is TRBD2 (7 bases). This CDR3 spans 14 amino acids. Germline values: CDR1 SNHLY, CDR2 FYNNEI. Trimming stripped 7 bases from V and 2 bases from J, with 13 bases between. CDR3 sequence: CASNEGGVTDTQYF. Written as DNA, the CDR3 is TGTGCCAGCAACGAGGGGGGGGTCACAGATACGCAGTATTTT.

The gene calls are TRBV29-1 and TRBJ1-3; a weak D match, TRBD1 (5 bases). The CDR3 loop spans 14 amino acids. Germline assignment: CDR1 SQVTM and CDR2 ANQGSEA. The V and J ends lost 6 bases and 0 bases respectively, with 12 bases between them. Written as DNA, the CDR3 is TGCAGCGTGGGGGGAGAGTACTCTGGAAACACCATATATTTT. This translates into CSVGGEYSGNTIYF.

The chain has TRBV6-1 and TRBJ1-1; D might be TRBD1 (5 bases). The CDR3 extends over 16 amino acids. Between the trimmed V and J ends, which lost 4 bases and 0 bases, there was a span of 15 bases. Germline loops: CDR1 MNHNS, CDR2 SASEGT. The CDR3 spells CASSGWGVQMNTEAFF. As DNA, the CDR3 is TGTGCCAGCAGTGGGTGGGGGGTCCAAATGAACACTGAAGCTTTCTTT.

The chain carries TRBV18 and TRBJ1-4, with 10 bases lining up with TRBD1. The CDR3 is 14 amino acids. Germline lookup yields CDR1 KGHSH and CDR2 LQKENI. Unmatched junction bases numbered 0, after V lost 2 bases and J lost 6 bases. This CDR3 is CASSPGTGDEKLFF. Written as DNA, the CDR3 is TGTGCCAGCTCACCAGGGACAGGGGATGAAAAACTGTTTTTT.

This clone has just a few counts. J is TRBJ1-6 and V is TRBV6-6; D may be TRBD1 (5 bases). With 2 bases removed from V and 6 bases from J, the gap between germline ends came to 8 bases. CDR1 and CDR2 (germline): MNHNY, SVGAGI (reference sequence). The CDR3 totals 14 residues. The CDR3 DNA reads TGTGCCAGCAGTTACGAGGGGAGTAATTCACCCCTCCACTTT. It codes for CASSYEGSNSPLHF.

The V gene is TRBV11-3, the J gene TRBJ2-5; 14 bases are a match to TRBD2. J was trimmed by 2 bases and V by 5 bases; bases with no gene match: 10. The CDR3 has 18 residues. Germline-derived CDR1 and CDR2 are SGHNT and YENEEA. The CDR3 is CASSPSPGTSGGQETQYF. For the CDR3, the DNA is TGTGCCAGCAGCCCCAGTCCCGGGACTAGCGGGGGACAAGAGACCCAGTACTTC. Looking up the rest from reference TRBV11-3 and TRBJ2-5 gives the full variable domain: EAGVVQSPRYKIIEKKQPVAFWCNPISGHNTLYWYLQNLGQGPELLIRYENEEAVDDSQLPKDRFSAERLKGVDSTLKIQPAELGDSAVYLCASSPSPGTSGGQETQYFGPGTRLLVL.

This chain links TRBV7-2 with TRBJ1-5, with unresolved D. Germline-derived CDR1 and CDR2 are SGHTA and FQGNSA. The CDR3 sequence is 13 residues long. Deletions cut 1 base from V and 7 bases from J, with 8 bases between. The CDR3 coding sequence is TGTGCCAGCAGCTTAGGGGCCGAACAGCCCCAGCATTTT. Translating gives CASSLGAEQPQHF.

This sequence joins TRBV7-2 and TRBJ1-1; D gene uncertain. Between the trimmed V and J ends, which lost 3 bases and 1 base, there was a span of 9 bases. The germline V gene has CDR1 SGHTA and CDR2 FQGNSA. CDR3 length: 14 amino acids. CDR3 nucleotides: TGTGCCAGCAGCTTCGGTTGGGCGAACACTGAAGCTTTCTTT. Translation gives CASSFGWANTEAFF. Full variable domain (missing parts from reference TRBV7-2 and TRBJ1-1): GAGVSQSPSNKVTEKGKDVELRCDPISGHTALYWYRQSLGQGLEFLIYFQGNSAPDKSGLPSDRFSAERTGGSVSTLTIQRTQQEDSAVYLCASSFGWANTEAFFGQGTRLTVV.

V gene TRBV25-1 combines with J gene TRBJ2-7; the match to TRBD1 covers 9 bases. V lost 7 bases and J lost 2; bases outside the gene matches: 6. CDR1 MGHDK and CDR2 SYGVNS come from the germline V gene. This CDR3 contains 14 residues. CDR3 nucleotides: TGTGCCAGCACCAACAGGGGGCCCCCCTACGAGCAGTACTTC. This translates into CASTNRGPPYEQYF.

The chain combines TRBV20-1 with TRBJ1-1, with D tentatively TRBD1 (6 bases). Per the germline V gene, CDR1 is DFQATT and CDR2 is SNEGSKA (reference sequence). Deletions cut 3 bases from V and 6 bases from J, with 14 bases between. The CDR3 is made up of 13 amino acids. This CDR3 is CSASNRGDPEAFF. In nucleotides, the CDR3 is TGCAGTGCTAGTAATAGGGGGGACCCTGAAGCTTTCTTT.

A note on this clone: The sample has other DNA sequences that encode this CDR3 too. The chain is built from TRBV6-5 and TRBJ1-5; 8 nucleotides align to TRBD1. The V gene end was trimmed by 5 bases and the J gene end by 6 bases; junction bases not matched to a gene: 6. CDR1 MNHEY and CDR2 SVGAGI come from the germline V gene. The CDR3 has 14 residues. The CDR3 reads CASSPRGPGQPQHF. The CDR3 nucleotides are TGTGCCAGCAGTCCCAGGGGGCCGGGTCAGCCCCAGCATTTT.

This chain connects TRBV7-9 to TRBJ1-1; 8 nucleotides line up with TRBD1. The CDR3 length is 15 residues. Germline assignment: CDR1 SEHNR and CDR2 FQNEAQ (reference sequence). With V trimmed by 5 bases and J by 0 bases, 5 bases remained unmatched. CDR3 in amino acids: CASSRIQGVNTEAFF. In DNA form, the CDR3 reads TGTGCCAGCAGCCGAATACAGGGGGTGAACACTGAAGCTTTCTTT.

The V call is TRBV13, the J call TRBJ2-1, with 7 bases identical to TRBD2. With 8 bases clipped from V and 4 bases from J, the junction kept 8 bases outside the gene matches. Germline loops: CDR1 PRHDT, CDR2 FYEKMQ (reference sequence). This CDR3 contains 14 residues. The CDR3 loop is CASSPRGSYNEQFF. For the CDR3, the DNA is TGTGCCAGCTCCCCGCGGGGGTCTTACAATGAGCAGTTCTTC.

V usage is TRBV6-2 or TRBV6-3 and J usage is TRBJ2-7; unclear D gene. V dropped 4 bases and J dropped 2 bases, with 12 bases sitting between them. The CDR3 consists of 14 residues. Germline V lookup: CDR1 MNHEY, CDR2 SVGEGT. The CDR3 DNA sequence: TGTGCCAGCAGTTCTCCTAGGGCCGCCTACGAGCAGTACTTC. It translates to CASSSPRAAYEQYF.